What follows are 22 T cell receptor beta chains derived from one specimen sequenced in a study of blood T cell repertoires in COVID-19. The method was immunoSEQ multiplex PCR; TCRdb's version includes in-frame clones alone and lacks a portion of them. Of some 150,000 clones in the sample, more than 75% were seen once. Material for sequencing was peripheral blood. These receptor sequences come from a woman in her 50s with acute or convalescent COVID-19.

The DNA of the CDR3 is TGTGCCAGCAGTTTAGGTGCGGTACTGTTTTTT. It yields the protein CASSLGAVLFF. The chain employs TRBV12-3 or TRBV12-4 and TRBJ1-4; D call uncertain. CDR3 size: 11 residues. V was pared by 1 base and J by 13 bases, with 7 bases between.

This chain connects TRBV19 to TRBJ1-1; possible D gene TRBD1, 5 bases. Germline CDR1 LNHDA, CDR2 SQIVND (reference sequence). The V end lost 5 bases, the J end lost 0 bases, and 10 bases lay between the germline ends. CDR3 length equals 14 residues. The DNA for the CDR3 is TGTGCCAGTAGTCCGACAGTTATGAACACTGAAGCTTTCTTT. This codes for CASSPTVMNTEAFF.

This chain links TRBV6-2 or TRBV6-3 with TRBJ2-7; a weak D match, TRBD2 (5 bases). V lost 10 bases and J 2 bases, leaving 15 bases between the germline ends. This CDR3 is built from 13 residues. CDR1 and CDR2 from the germline V gene are MNHEY and SVGEGT. Here the CDR3 DNA reads TGTGCCACCCGCCCGGACGGGACCTACGAGCAGTACTTC. This encodes CATRPDGTYEQYF.

The chain links TRBV30 to TRBJ1-5; D is ambiguous. Germline V CDR1 and CDR2: GTSNPN, SVGIG (reference sequence). Trimming stripped 5 bases from V and 7 bases from J, with 15 bases between. The CDR3 length is 13 residues. CDR3 nucleotides: TGTGCCTGGGCCGCCGGGGTGGAACAGCCCCAGCATTTT. Translating it yields CAWAAGVEQPQHF.

The chain has TRBV18 and TRBJ1-2, with D tentatively TRBD1 (5 bases). V lost 2 bases and J lost 4, with 14 bases in between. Per germline, CDR1 KGHSH and CDR2 LQKENI. The CDR3 spans 15 residues. The CDR3 DNA reads TGTGCCAGCTCACCATCGACGGACATAATCTATGGCTACACCTTC. It encodes CASSPSTDIIYGYTF.

The chain has TRBV18 and TRBJ2-1; 7 bases match TRBD1. The CDR3 loop spans 12 amino acids. V lost 3 bases, J lost 14 bases, and 7 bases stayed unmatched. Germline values: CDR1 KGHSH, CDR2 LQKENI. CDR3 DNA: TGTGCCAGCTCACCGCCGGACAGGTCAGAGTTCTTC. Translated, it gives CASSPPDRSEFF.

The rearrangement uses TRBV18 and TRBJ1-4; 9 bases line up with TRBD1. The germline V gene has CDR1 KGHSH and CDR2 LQKENI. The CDR3 extends over 16 amino acids. V lost 0 bases, J lost 6 bases, and 5 bases stayed unmatched. CDR3 bases: TGTGCCAGCTCACCACCCTCCGGGACAGGGCATGAAAAACTGTTTTTT. It specifies CASSPPSGTGHEKLFF.

This clone showed up just once. The V gene is TRBV19, the J gene TRBJ2-1; D possibly corresponds to TRBD2 (6 bases). The CDR3 is made up of 15 amino acids. Trimming took off 1 base at V and 6 bases at J, with 13 bases between the two ends. In germline, CDR1 is LNHDA, CDR2 SQIVND (reference sequence). The chain's CDR3 is CASSIVGGDGNEQFF. The CDR3 region has the DNA TGTGCCAGTAGTATAGTTGGCGGGGACGGCAATGAGCAGTTCTTC. The entire variable domain, with the rest obtained from reference TRBV19 and TRBJ2-1, is as follows: DGGITQSPKYLFRKEGQNVTLSCEQNLNHDAMYWYRQDPGQGLRLIYYSQIVNDFQKGDIAEGYSVSREKKESFPLTVTSAQKNPTAFYLCASSIVGGDGNEQFFGPGTRLTVL.

The chain joins TRBV6-5 to TRBJ1-1, with D maybe TRBD1 (5 bases). Per the germline V gene, CDR1 is MNHEY and CDR2 is SVGAGI. The CDR3 contains 13 residues. The V end lost 6 bases, the J end lost 1 base, and 9 bases lay between the germline ends. CDR3 sequence (DNA): TGTGCCAGCAGCCTCGACAGGAACACTGAAGCTTTCTTT. It is translated as CASSLDRNTEAFF.

This clone was counted at least ten times. The J gene is TRBJ1-2, the V gene TRBV5-1; 8 bases align to TRBD1. J was trimmed by 4 bases and V by 0 bases; bases with no gene match: 11. The CDR3 contains 17 residues. Germline V CDR1 and CDR2: SGHRS, YFSETQ. The CDR3 sequence: CASSLEGTGGLGYGYTF. The CDR3 DNA reads TGCGCCAGCAGCTTGGAAGGGACAGGAGGTTTGGGCTATGGCTACACCTTC.

The chain employs TRBV5-1 and TRBJ2-3, with D possibly being TRBD2 (5 bases). V lost 7 bases and J lost 6, with 21 bases in between. The CDR3 has 15 residues. CDR1 and CDR2 from the germline V gene are SGHRS and YFSETQ. DNA of the CDR3: TGCGCCAGCCGGGAAACCCTAACCCCCGTGGATACGCAGTATTTT. As protein: CASRETLTPVDTQYF.

The chain combines TRBV4-2 with TRBJ1-3, with 8 bases aligning to TRBD1. The CDR3 runs 18 residues. Germline CDR1 is LGHNA and CDR2 is YNFKEQ. Unmatched junction bases numbered 9, after V lost 0 bases and J lost 2 bases. CDR3 nucleotides: TGTGCCAGCAGCCAAGACGCCAGGGGGCGAACTGCTGGAAACACCATATATTTT. Amino acids: CASSQDARGRTAGNTIYF.

This clone was seen only a few times. This CDR3 is also generated by other DNA sequences in the sample. The V and J genes are TRBV5-1 and TRBJ2-7, with unresolved D. The CDR3 covers 11 residues. The germline V gene encodes CDR1 SGHRS and CDR2 YFSETQ. Trimming pared 4 bases from V and 3 bases from J, leaving 5 bases between. This chain's CDR3 is CASSDSYEQYF. For the CDR3, the DNA is TGCGCCAGCAGCGATAGCTACGAGCAGTACTTC.

This chain connects TRBV3-1 (or the pseudogene TRBV3-2) to TRBJ1-2; 9 nucleotides agree with TRBD1. CDR3 length: 14 residues. V was clipped by 5 bases and J by 6 bases; unmatched bases: 7. CDR1 is LGHDT, CDR2 YNNKEL, per germline (reference sequence). CDR3 in amino acids: CASSKADRGDGYTF. The DNA of the CDR3 is TGTGCCAGCAGCAAAGCCGACAGGGGGGATGGCTACACCTTC.

The chain joins TRBV6-2 or TRBV6-3 to TRBJ1-1; D unclear. The V gene's germline CDR1 is MNHEY and CDR2 SVGEGT. CDR3 size: 13 residues. V was shortened by 0 bases and J by 3 bases, with 5 bases between the two germline ends. CDR3: CASSYSRDTEAFF. The DNA of the CDR3 is TGTGCCAGCAGTTACTCCCGGGACACTGAAGCTTTCTTT.

V usage is TRBV12-3 or TRBV12-4 and J usage is TRBJ2-1, with D possibly TRBD1 on 6 matching bases. The CDR3 loop spans 13 amino acids. Trimming took off 6 bases at V and 6 bases at J, with 12 bases between the two ends. This chain's CDR3 is CASRQGSGNEQFF. The CDR3 nucleotides are TGTGCCAGCAGACAGGGTTCGGGCAATGAGCAGTTCTTC.

The chain combines TRBV27 with TRBJ2-7, with 7 bases lining up with TRBD2. CDR1 is MNHEY, CDR2 SMNVEV, per germline (reference sequence). V lost 2 bases to trimming and J lost 7 bases; unmatched junction nucleotides: 5. This CDR3 spans 13 amino acids. CDR3 region: CASSLRWGGEQYF. The CDR3 region has the DNA TGTGCCAGCAGTTTACGCTGGGGAGGGGAGCAGTACTTC.

This sequence joins TRBV7-2 and TRBJ2-1; the D gene is possibly TRBD2 (6 bases). Germline V lookup: CDR1 SGHTA, CDR2 FQGNSA. This CDR3 comprises 15 residues. V lost 7 bases, J lost 5 bases, and 18 bases lay in between. The CDR3 DNA is TGTGCCAGCATCCGGGACTCCTTTTTTGACAATGAGCAGTTCTTC. Protein product: CASIRDSFFDNEQFF.

V is TRBV7-2 and J is TRBJ2-1, with D perhaps matching TRBD1 (6 bases). The germline gives CDR1 SGHTA, CDR2 FQGNSA. Trimming left V 2 bases short and J 5 bases short, with 7 bases between. The CDR3 spans 13 residues. CDR3 nucleotide sequence: TGTGCCAGCAGCTTAAGGGGGAACAATGAGCAGTTCTTC. This translates into CASSLRGNNEQFF.

The chain couples TRBV6-1 to TRBJ2-3, with D possibly being TRBD1 (6 bases). The CDR3 contains 17 residues. Per the germline V gene, CDR1 is MNHNS and CDR2 is SASEGT. V was clipped by 2 bases and J by 2 bases, with 17 bases between them. CDR3 bases: TGTGCCAGCAGTGAATTAGGGGTGGGGGCCGACACAGATACGCAGTATTTT. Protein: CASSELGVGADTDTQYF.

CDR3 sequence: CASSWGGFSKTDTQYF. CDR3 DNA sequence: TGTGCCAGCAGCTGGGGAGGTTTTTCTAAGACAGATACGCAGTATTTT. V is TRBV11-2 and J is TRBJ2-3; tentatively, D is TRBD2 (6 bases). Germline V lookup: CDR1 SGHAT, CDR2 FQNNGV. Trimming took 4 bases from V and 3 from J, leaving 17 bases between them. The CDR3 spans 16 residues.

The chain uses TRBV13 and TRBJ1-6, with TRBD1 identical over 9 bases. The CDR3 loop spans 14 amino acids. The V gene's germline CDR1 is PRHDT and CDR2 FYEKMQ (reference sequence). The V gene end was trimmed by 7 bases and the J gene end by 8 bases; junction bases not matched to a gene: 6. CDR3 sequence: CASTFGQGYSPLHF. The CDR3 region has the DNA TGTGCCAGCACCTTCGGACAGGGGTATTCACCCCTCCACTTT. Using reference TRBV13 and TRBJ1-6 for the parts outside the CDR3, the full variable domain is AAGVIQSPRHLIKEKRETATLKCYPIPRHDTVYWYQQGPGQDPQFLISFYEKMQSDKGSIPDRFSAQQFSDYHSELNMSSLELGDSALYFCASTFGQGYSPLHFGNGTRLTVT.